This is a list of T cell receptor beta chains from one sample in a study of blood T cell repertoires in COVID-19. Sequenced by immunoSEQ multiplex PCR; TCRdb stores in-frame clones only, minus some. The sample lists 250,000 to 350,000 clones, approximately 86% occurring once. Sequenced input: PBMCs or T cells enriched from blood (not recorded which). The receptors derive from a woman between 18 and 30 years old who had recovered from COVID-19. CDR3s include the opening cysteine and the closing phenylalanine or tryptophan. Each record gives: J gene, V gene, CDR3 protein.

j_call: TRBJ1-2
v_call: TRBV5-4
cdr3_aa: CASSGPGDRSNYGYTF

j_call: TRBJ2-5
v_call: TRBV7-3
cdr3_aa: CASSPRGAGGWEETQYF

j_call: TRBJ1-2
v_call: TRBV4-3
cdr3_aa: CASSPRGHNYGYTF

j_call: TRBJ1-1
v_call: TRBV7-6
cdr3_aa: CASSGQGNTEAFF

j_call: TRBJ2-5
v_call: TRBV6-2/TRBV6-3
cdr3_aa: CASSRRRSETQYF

j_call: TRBJ2-5
v_call: TRBV20-1
cdr3_aa: CSASGGAGQETQYF

j_call: TRBJ2-1
v_call: TRBV10-3
cdr3_aa: CAISDRLAGVGEQFF

j_call: TRBJ2-3
v_call: TRBV18
cdr3_aa: CASSPTADSSTDTQYF

j_call: TRBJ2-1
v_call: TRBV9
cdr3_aa: CASSVAGGTNEQFF

j_call: TRBJ2-3
v_call: TRBV7-9
cdr3_aa: CASSLVGTGGADTQYF

j_call: TRBJ1-3
v_call: TRBV19
cdr3_aa: CASSRPLNRDTSGNTIYF

j_call: TRBJ1-2
v_call: TRBV7-9
cdr3_aa: CASSLDSRYGYTF

j_call: TRBJ2-5
v_call: TRBV5-1
cdr3_aa: CASSGGGAETQYF

j_call: TRBJ1-1
v_call: TRBV7-2
cdr3_aa: CASSLGEGYTEAFF

j_call: TRBJ1-1
v_call: TRBV28
cdr3_aa: CASNQAGERTEAFF

j_call: TRBJ1-6
v_call: TRBV6-2/TRBV6-3
cdr3_aa: CASSPLNTRTGGSPLHF

j_call: TRBJ2-7
v_call: TRBV7-8
cdr3_aa: CASNSGARSYEQYF

j_call: TRBJ2-3
v_call: TRBV11-2
cdr3_aa: CASSYSGGAPDTQYF

j_call: TRBJ2-1
v_call: TRBV4-2
cdr3_aa: CASSQDLGTPPDEQFF